The clone carrying this T cell receptor (beta chain) was seen a handful of times. Its antigen is unknown. V gave up 5 bases and J gave up 2 bases; unmatched junction bases: 7. Germline-derived CDR1 and CDR2 are SGHAT and FQNNGV. This CDR3 is 15 amino acids long. This record comes from a study of T-cell memory formation after mild COVID-19. Findings and limits, study-wide: Memory sampled before infection contained some responding clones, suggesting cross-reactive memory joined. Clones that got smaller from day 15 to 85 had even CD4/CD8, while clones growing later tipped toward CD4+. Specificity for SARS-CoV-2 was not confirmed among the second-wave clones peaking on day 37.

TCRdb ran MiXCR on the 5' RACE reads and lists one entry per CDR3 protein. The sample includes fewer than 450,000 distinct CDR3 sequences, roughly 21% of them seen just once. This chain links TRBV11-2 with TRBJ2-7; TRBD1 aligns across 9 bases. This TCR came from an adult woman who had mild COVID-19 (a few samples of this study predate the infection). Cell type and time point are not known. The material sequenced was PBMCs or a T cell subset sorted from them (not recorded which). CDR3 region: CASSPRGTGTYEQYF. CDR3 DNA: TGTGCCAGCAGCCCCAGGGGGACAGGGACCTACGAGCAGTACTTC.